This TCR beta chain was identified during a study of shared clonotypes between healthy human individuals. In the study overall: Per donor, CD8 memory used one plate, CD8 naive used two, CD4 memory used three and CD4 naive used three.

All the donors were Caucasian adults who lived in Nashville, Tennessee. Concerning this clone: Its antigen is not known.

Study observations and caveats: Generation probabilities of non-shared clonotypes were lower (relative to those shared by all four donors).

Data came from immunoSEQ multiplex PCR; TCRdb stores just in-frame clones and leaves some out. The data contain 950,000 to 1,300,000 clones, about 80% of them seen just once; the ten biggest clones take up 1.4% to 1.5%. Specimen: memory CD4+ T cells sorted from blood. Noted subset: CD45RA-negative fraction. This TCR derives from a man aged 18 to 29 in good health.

The CDR3 is CASSVAGLADTDTQYF. The DNA of the CDR3 is TGTGCCAGCAGCGTGGCCGGACTAGCGGACACAGATACGCAGTATTTT. V gene TRBV5-5 combines with J gene TRBJ2-3, with 10 bases that match TRBD2. CDR1 and CDR2 (germline): SGHKS, YYEKEE (reference sequence). The trim removed 4 bases at V and 2 bases at J, leaving 7 bases unmatched. The CDR3 covers 16 residues.